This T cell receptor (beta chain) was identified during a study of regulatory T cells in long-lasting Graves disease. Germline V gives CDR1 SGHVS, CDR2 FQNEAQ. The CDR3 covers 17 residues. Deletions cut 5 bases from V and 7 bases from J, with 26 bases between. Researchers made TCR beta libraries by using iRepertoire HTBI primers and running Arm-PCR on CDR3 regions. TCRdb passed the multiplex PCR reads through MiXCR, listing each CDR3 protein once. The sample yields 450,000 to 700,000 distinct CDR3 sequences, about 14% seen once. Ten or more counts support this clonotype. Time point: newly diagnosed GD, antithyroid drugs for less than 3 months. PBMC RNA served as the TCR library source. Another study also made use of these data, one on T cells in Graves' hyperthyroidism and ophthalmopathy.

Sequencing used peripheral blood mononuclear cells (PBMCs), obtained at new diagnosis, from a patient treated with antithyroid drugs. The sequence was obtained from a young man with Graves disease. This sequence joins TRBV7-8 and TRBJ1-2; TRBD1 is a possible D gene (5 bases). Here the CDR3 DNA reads TGTGCCAGCAGCCTGCAAGGGACTCGGATCCTTATGAGTGGCTACACCTTC. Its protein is CASSLQGTRILMSGYTF. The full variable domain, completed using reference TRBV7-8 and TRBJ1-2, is GAGVSQSPRYKVAKRGQDVALRCDPISGHVSLFWYQQALGQGPEFLTYFQNEAQLDKSGLPSDRFFAERPEGSVSTLKIQRTQQEDSAVYLCASSLQGTRILMSGYTFGSGTRLTVV.